This TCR beta chain was recovered during a study of radiation and T cells in renal cell carcinoma. The assay was immunoSEQ multiplex PCR, and TCRdb's table has in-frame clones only and misses some. Of 130,000 to 150,000 clones in the sample, 70% to 90% were seen once. CDR1 SGHTA and CDR2 FQGNSA come from the germline V gene. CDR3 length: 15 residues. The J segment lost 4 bases and the V segment lost 5 bases, leaving 8 bases of the junction unmatched. The time point denotes: blood 4 weeks post-SBRT, at nephrectomy. Specified treatment: 15 Gy SBRT to primary tumor, nephrectomy 4 weeks later. J is TRBJ1-2 and V is TRBV7-2, with TRBD1 matching 9 bases. Sequenced material: blood, taken from a patient whose treatment included radiotherapy and nephrectomy. This clonotype was obtained from a woman in her forties or fifties with renal cell carcinoma. CDR3 protein: CASSNNPGQGYGYTF. The CDR3 nucleotides read TGTGCCAGCAGCAACAATCCGGGACAGGGCTATGGCTACACCTTC.